Listed below are T cell receptor delta chains from one sample, sequenced in a study of Vδ1+ human thymocytes. TCRdb re-identified clones in the multiplex PCR reads via CATT. In the table there are 22,000 or so delta-chain clones, 8.1% of which are singletons. Source material: Vdelta1+ gamma-delta thymocytes from the thymus. Source of these receptors: a child younger than two who had congenital heart surgery. CDR3s include the opening cysteine and the closing phenylalanine or tryptophan. D genes are given only for firm matches. Clone size appears in some rows only: once, few, many, or a class for an expanded clone.

V	size	J	length	D	CDR3	DNA
TRDV1	few	TRDJ1	22	TRDD3	CALGELEAFLPTGGCHTDKLIF	TGTGCTCTTGGGGAACTAGAGGCCTTCCTGCCAACTGGGGGATGTCACACCGATAAACTCATCTTT
TRDV1	few	TRDJ1	21	TRDD3	CALGDPPIPIGDTKYTDKLIF	TGTGCTCTTGGGGATCCCCCGATTCCTATTGGGGATACGAAGTACACCGATAAACTCATCTTT
TRDV2	.	TRDJ3	24	TRDD3	CACVPGRTGGYPEASSWDTRQMFF	TGTGCCTGTGTCCCGGGCCGTACTGGGGGATACCCTGAAGCTAGCTCCTGGGACACCCGACAGATGTTTTTC
TRDV1	few	TRDJ1	16	.	CALGEPRTTGTDKLIF	TGTGCTCTTGGGGAACCGCGTACGACAGGCACCGATAAACTCATCTTT
TRDV1	.	TRDJ1	19	.	CALGEWPSGIRVHTDKLIF	TGTGCTCTTGGGGAATGGCCTTCGGGGATCCGAGTCCACACCGATAAACTCATCTTT
TRDV1	.	TRDJ1	17	.	CALGELQGATYTDKLIF	TGTGCTCTTGGGGAACTCCAGGGGGCCACGTACACCGATAAACTCATCTTT
TRDV2	medium-sized	TRDJ2	13	.	CACDPRYRLGLFF	TGTGCCTGTGACCCTCGGTACCGCCTAGGTCTCTTCTTT
TRDV1	few	TRDJ1	20	TRDD3	CALGAPLVWGIRGHTDKLIF	TGTGCTCTTGGGGCCCCCCTTGTGTGGGGGATACGGGGCCACACCGATAAACTCATCTTT
TRDV1	.	TRDJ1	14	TRDD3	CALGRGIPTDKLIF	TGTGCTCTTGGCCGGGGGATTCCCACCGATAAACTCATCTTT
TRDV1	few	TRDJ1	22	TRDD3	CALGELCVELGAKGSDFKGLIF	TGTGCTCTTGGGGAACTCTGCGTTGAACTGGGGGCGAAAGGGAGTGATTTTAAGGGTCTCATCTTT
TRDV1	.	TRDJ1	16	.	CALGERFYPNTDKLIF	TGTGCTCTTGGGGAACGCTTCTACCCTAACACCGATAAACTCATCTTT
TRDV1	.	TRDJ1	21	TRDD3	CALGDPKSIPTGGEYTDKLIF	TGTGCTCTTGGGGACCCAAAAAGCATTCCTACTGGGGGAGAGTACACCGATAAACTCATCTTT
TRDV1	.	TRDJ1	15	TRDD3	CALGAKPGGGDKLIF	TGTGCTCTTGGGGCCAAACCTGGGGGAGGCGATAAACTTATCTTT
TRAV29/DV5	few	TRDJ1	14	TRDD3	CAARGYGYTDKLIF	TGTGCAGCAAGGGGATACGGGTACACCGATAAACTCATCTTT
TRDV1	few	TRDJ1	23	.	CALGELLPPHLLMYSSDTDKLIF	TGTGCTCTTGGGGAACTGCTCCCCCCCCACCTGCTGATGTACTCATCGGACACCGATAAACTCATCTTT
TRDV2	medium-sized	TRDJ1	18	TRDD3	CACDTAGVLGDCTDKLIF	TGTGCCTGTGACACCGCCGGGGTACTGGGGGATTGCACCGATAAACTCATCTTT
TRDV1	.	TRDJ1	24	TRDD3	CALGEVGWLPKNTGGYPDTDKLIF	TGTGCTCTTGGGGAAGTCGGTTGGCTTCCGAAAAATACTGGGGGATACCCGGACACCGATAAACTCATCTTT
TRDV2	few	TRDJ1	20	TRDD3	CACDTLGDDAPWPYTDKLIF	TGTGCCTGTGACACCCTGGGGGATGATGCCCCGTGGCCGTACACCGATAAACTCATCTTT
TRDV1	.	TRDJ2	16	.	CALGERDGEGRAQLFF	TGTGCTCTTGGGGAAAGGGACGGTGAGGGTAGAGCACAACTCTTCTTT
TRDV1	few	TRDJ1	19	.	CALGGHVSRGTGNTDKLIF	TGTGCTCTTGGGGGTCACGTATCCCGGGGTACTGGGAACACCGATAAACTCATCTTT
TRDV1	.	TRDJ1	16	.	CALGEGPTGYTDKLIF	TGTGCTCTTGGGGAGGGGCCTACCGGATACACCGATAAACTCATCTTT
TRDV1	.	TRDJ1	19	.	CALGETNYGLLGRTDKLIF	TGTGCTCTTGGGGAGACGAACTACGGTCTACTGGGTAGGACCGATAAACTCATCTTT
TRDV1	few	TRDJ1	15	TRDD3	CALGEVGIRGDKLIF	TGTGCTCTTGGGGAAGTGGGGATACGAGGGGATAAACTCATCTTT
TRDV1	few	TRDJ1	20	TRDD3	CALGEGSVLGDKLFTDKLIF	TGTGCTCTTGGGGAAGGATCCGTACTGGGGGATAAGCTCTTCACCGATAAACTCATCTTT
TRDV1	few	TRDJ1	21	.	CALGDPAYLRYWVQYTDKLIF	TGTGCTCTTGGGGACCCCGCTTATCTACGTTACTGGGTACAATACACCGATAAACTCATCTTT
TRDV1	.	TRDJ1	19	TRDD3	CALGIFLPLGDTGCDKLIF	TGTGCTCTTGGTATCTTCCTTCCACTGGGGGATACAGGCTGCGATAAACTCATCTTT
TRDV1	.	TRDJ1	20	TRDD3	CALGNCNRIPTGGFNDKLIF	TGTGCTCTTGGGAACTGCAATCGGATTCCTACTGGGGGATTCAACGATAAACTCATCTTT
TRDV1	.	TRDJ1	19	.	CALGEPRGIRGRDTDKLIF	TGTGCTCTTGGGGAGCCTAGGGGCATTCGGGGCCGCGACACCGATAAACTCATCTTT
TRDV1	few	TRDJ2	21	TRDD3	CALGESKLSYWGIGVTAQLFF	TGTGCTCTTGGGGAAAGTAAGCTCTCGTACTGGGGGATAGGAGTGACAGCACAACTCTTCTTT
TRDV1	few	TRDJ1	21	TRDD3	CALGELGLLRHWGMYTDKLIF	TGTGCTCTTGGGGAACTAGGGCTCCTACGCCACTGGGGGATGTACACCGATAAACTCATCTTT
TRDV2	few	TRDJ1	23	TRDD3	CACDQGALSWGIREEVYTDKLIF	TGTGCCTGTGACCAGGGAGCCTTAAGCTGGGGGATAAGGGAGGAGGTGTACACCGATAAACTCATCTTT
TRDV1	.	TRDJ1	18	TRDD3	CALGERLLVLGDTDKLIF	TGTGCTCTTGGGGAAAGGCTCCTAGTACTGGGGGACACCGATAAACTCATCTTT
TRDV1	few	TRDJ1	17	TRDD3	CALGELLPTGGYPKLIF	TGTGCTCTTGGGGAACTACTTCCTACTGGGGGATACCCTAAACTCATCTTT
TRDV1	.	TRDJ1	21	TRDD3	CALGHTSYWGYAGEYTDKLIF	TGTGCTCTTGGGCATACATCCTACTGGGGATACGCAGGGGAGTACACCGATAAACTCATCTTT
TRDV1	.	TRDJ1	19	TRDD3	CALGEIGVLGDTLRGKLIF	TGTGCTCTTGGGGAAATCGGGGTACTGGGGGATACGCTGCGCGGTAAACTCATCTTT
TRDV1	few	TRDJ1	24	.	CALGELGPTHGTGLGPRIADKLIF	TGTGCTCTTGGGGAACTGGGCCCGACACACGGTACTGGGCTTGGGCCAAGAATCGCCGATAAACTCATCTTT
TRDV1	.	TRDJ1	22	TRDD3	CALGELGLGLTGGYVYTDKLIF	TGTGCTCTTGGGGAACTAGGATTAGGGTTGACTGGGGGATACGTATACACCGATAAACTCATCTTT
TRDV1	.	TRDJ1	18	.	CALGGPLVLGLYTDKLIF	TGTGCTCTTGGGGGCCCACTAGTACTGGGTTTGTACACCGATAAACTCATCTTT
TRDV1	.	TRDJ1	16	.	CALGSSSPAGGDKLIF	TGTGCTCTTGGGTCCTCCTCACCCGCGGGGGGCGATAAACTCATCTTT
TRDV1	few	TRDJ1	21	TRDD3	CALGEPPASYWGILYTDKLIF	TGTGCTCTTGGGGAACCCCCCGCTTCCTACTGGGGGATATTGTACACCGACAAACTCATCTTT
TRDV1	.	TRDJ1	15	.	CALGELLDYIDKLIF	TGTGCTCTTGGGGAACTGTTGGACTACATCGATAAACTCATCTTT
TRDV1	few	TRDJ1	19	.	CALGEPLGFPGSYTDKLIF	TGTGCTCTTGGGGAACCCCTCGGATTCCCTGGCTCGTACACCGATAAACTCATCTTT
TRDV1	.	TRDJ1	14	.	CALGPYKTADKLIF	TGTGCTCTTGGACCCTACAAAACAGCAGATAAACTCATCTTT
TRDV1	few	TRDJ1	17	TRDD3	CALGTWGLWGINDKLIF	TGTGCTCTTGGGACCTGGGGTCTCTGGGGGATAAACGATAAACTCATCTTT